One T cell receptor (beta chain) is described in this entry. Its antigen is unknown. After constant-region reverse-primer amplification, full-length variable regions underwent semi-nested PCR with Nested Universal Primer A. A single record per CDR3 protein comes from TCRdb applying MiXCR to the 5' RACE reads. The table records over 25,000 distinct CDR3 sequences, 20% to 30% of them present only once. The CDR3 runs 17 residues. V lost 1 base, J lost 2 bases, and 8 bases stayed unmatched. The germline CDR1 and CDR2 sequences are SGHVT and SQSDAQ. Naive CD4+ T cells were purified with Tregs depleted by CD25. General study findings and limits: The TCR gene usage of tumor memory CD4+ T cells clustered together with blood and lymph node memory CD4+ cells and with lymph node naive CD4+ cells. Larger-cohort validation covered only one TCR beta V-J rearrangement.

The sequenced sample consisted of naive CD4+ T cells sorted from a lymph node. Stated subset: naive CD4+ T cells, CD4+CD45RA+CD25-. V is TRBV7-4 and J is TRBJ1-2; TRBD1 matches 9 bases. This clonotype was sampled from a female donor with breast cancer. DNA of the CDR3: TGTGCCAGCAGCTTAGGACCGAACAGGGGGCGGAACTATGGCTACACCTTC. It encodes CASSLGPNRGRNYGYTF.